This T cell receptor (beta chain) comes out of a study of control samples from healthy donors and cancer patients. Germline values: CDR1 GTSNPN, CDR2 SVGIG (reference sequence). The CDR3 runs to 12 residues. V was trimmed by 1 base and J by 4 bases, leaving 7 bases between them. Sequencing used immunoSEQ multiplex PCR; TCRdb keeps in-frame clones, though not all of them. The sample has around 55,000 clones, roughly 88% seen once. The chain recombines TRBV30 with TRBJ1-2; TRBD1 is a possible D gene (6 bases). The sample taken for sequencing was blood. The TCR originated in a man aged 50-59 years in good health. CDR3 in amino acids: CAWSGQVYGYTF. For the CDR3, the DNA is TGTGCCTGGAGTGGACAGGTCTATGGCTACACCTTC.